This T cell receptor beta chain was recorded in a study of OX40 agonist ivuxolimab in advanced cancers. Regarding the study in general: Ivuxolimab was a fully human IgG2 agonistic monoclonal antibody targeting the costimulatory receptor OX40 (CD134). Three dose-escalation patients achieved partial responses, one with hepatocellular carcinoma and two with cutaneous melanoma. The point of sequencing TCRbeta in the periphery was to test whether ivuxolimab changed TCR sequence diversity and drove clonal T-cell expansion. In the dose-escalation cohort, around four fifths of patients were male, and the mean age was approximately 60 years with a range of roughly 20 to 85. Patients were allowed to have had prior anti-PD-1, anti-PD-L1 or anti-CTLA-4 therapy, and approximately 40% of the dose-escalation patients had previously received checkpoint inhibitors. The paper describes the monotherapy dose-escalation part (N = 52 patients) of the phase I trial of ivuxolimab. Of the roughly 52 dose-escalation patients, hepatocellular carcinoma was present in about 20, melanoma in some 15, renal cell carcinoma in 9 and head and neck cancer in 9. Intravenous ivuxolimab was administered to patients every 2 weeks at six dose levels: 0.01, 0.1, 0.3, 1.5, 3 and 10 mg/kg. General findings and caveats noted by the study authors: Low levels of normalized T-cell clonal expansion were also shown by some nonresponding patients. Clonal expansion of both CD4+ and CD8+ blood T cells was observed from baseline to week 6 at doses 0.1 to 3.0 mg/kg. On average, CD8+ T cells showed more expanded clones than CD4+ T cells after ivuxolimab. Which antigens the clonally expanded peripheral T cells were specific for was not determined. Partial responders in the 0.1-3.0 mg/kg groups had among the lowest normalized peripheral clonal expansion, especially among CD8+ T cells.

Genomic DNA was isolated from the sorted cells so that the TCRbeta CDR3 region could be sequenced. The immunoSEQ Assay was used for sequencing of TCRbeta CDR3 regions. TCRdb's version of the immuneACCESS table is confined to in-frame rearrangements and falls short of the full clone set. An unresolved V gene accounts for under half of the shortfall where checked; the remainder is of unknown origin. Here the sample has roughly 34,000 clones; approximately 80% occur a single time. The ten largest clones add up to 10% to 11% of the sample. Concerning this clone: Its target antigen remains unknown. Qualities for individual bases were not recorded, and no much larger clone is one base off.

Patients with autoimmune disease history or receiving systemic immunosuppression were excluded from the trial. Peripheral blood for TCR sequencing was collected from all dose cohorts at baseline, on cycle 4 day 1, and on cycle 7 day 1. Samples came from an open-label, multicenter, first-in-human phase I dose-escalation trial of ivuxolimab. Adults with locally advanced or metastatic melanoma, renal cell carcinoma, hepatocellular carcinoma or head and neck squamous cell carcinoma were enrolled in the trial. Before TCR sequencing, CD4+ and CD8+ T cells were separately sorted from peripheral blood. CDR1 and CDR2, per the germline V gene (reference sequence), are SEHNR and FQNEAQ. Including the terminal cysteine and phenylalanine, the CDR3 comprises 12 residues. The entry retains the CDR3 DNA only, 36 bases that are in frame from base 1.

The TCR originated in an adult with an advanced solid tumor such as melanoma, head and neck, liver or kidney cancer. Sequenced material: CD4+ or CD8+ T cells sorted from blood, taken in a trial of the OX40 agonist ivuxolimab. Recombination connected TRBV7-9 to TRBJ2-5, with the identity of the D gene unclear. The end of the DNA is better explained by TRBJ2-7, so the J call may be wrong. The CDR3 has the sequence CASSLGGSEQYF. The sequenced DNA is TGTGCCAGCAGCTTAGGGGGTTCCGAGCAGTACTTC.